This T cell receptor beta chain was recorded in a study of T cells in Graves' hyperthyroidism and ophthalmopathy. Study outcomes and limitations: Most thyroid clonotypes expanded above 0.001 were also detected in blood.

Trimming left V 0 bases short and J 3 bases short, with 12 bases between. This CDR3 region has 15 residues. Germline lookup yields CDR1 MDHEN and CDR2 SYDVKM. The TCR beta CDR3 regions underwent amplification using RNA transcripts as the source. A set of HTBI primers served as the primers for a first-round RT-PCR of the TCR CDR3. TCRdb re-called the multiplex PCR reads through MiXCR, storing one row per CDR3 protein. The sample lists about 580,000 distinct CDR3 sequences, over 11% occurring once. On this clonotype itself: Its antigen is not identified.

Sequences were obtained from blood. The chain uses TRBV28 and TRBJ2-7; D gene uncertain. The sequence derives from a woman in her 30s with Graves' hyperthyroidism that later progressed to Graves' ophthalmopathy. Here the CDR3 DNA reads TGTGCCAGCAGTTTATGGTCCACGTACAGCTACGAGCAGTACTTC. Amino acids: CASSLWSTYSYEQYF.